The 25 T cell receptor beta chains presented below share a single source sample, sequenced in a study of blood T cells in healthy people across ages. Combining a sample-barcoded 5' primer with a J-beta primer mix, a second PCR ran for roughly 6 to 11 cycles. TCRdb itself ran the 5' RACE reads through MiXCR, one entry per CDR3 protein. The sample records around 620,000 distinct CDR3 sequences, approximately 25% being singletons. Sequenced input: blood. The origin of the receptors is a woman in her sixties or seventies in good health.

This clonotype was picked up a small number of times. This chain links TRBV4-2 with TRBJ2-7; D is unclear. CDR1 and CDR2 from the germline V gene are LGHNA and YNFKEQ. Trimming cost V 1 base and J 5 bases, with 18 bases left between them. The CDR3 is 16 amino acids. CDR3 in DNA: TGTGCCAGCAGCCAAGGGGTAAGGAGTGTCGTTGACGAGCAGTACTTC. Its translation is CASSQGVRSVVDEQYF.

This chain uses TRBV6-5 with TRBJ2-4; D might be TRBD2 (6 bases). CDR3 length: 18 residues. V lost 4 bases to trimming and J lost 5 bases, with 24 bases between them. In germline, CDR1 is MNHEY, CDR2 SVGAGI. The CDR3 coding sequence is TGTGCCAGCAGTTCTCGACCGGGACTCCGAGGGGTCGAAAACATTCAGTACTTC. Its translation: CASSSRPGLRGVENIQYF.

This rearrangement joins TRBV10-1 to TRBJ2-5, with 13 bases aligning to TRBD2. V lost 3 bases, J lost 2 bases, and 3 bases stayed unmatched. The germline CDR1 and CDR2 sequences are WNHNN and SYGVQD (reference sequence). The CDR3 runs 16 residues. The CDR3 DNA follows: TGCGCCAGCAGTGATTCGACTAGCGGGGGGCAAGAGACCCAGTACTTC. Translated: CASSDSTSGGQETQYF.

This rearrangement joins TRBV7-2 to TRBJ1-2; 7 bases are a match to TRBD1. Unmatched junction bases numbered 14, after V lost 5 bases and J lost 8 bases. The CDR3 consists of 15 residues. The germline V gene encodes CDR1 SGHTA and CDR2 FQGNSA. DNA of the CDR3: TGTGCCAGCAGCCCGAGGCCCGGACAGGTGGGCGGCTACACCTTC. Translated: CASSPRPGQVGGYTF.

The chain has TRBV18 and TRBJ2-3, with unresolved D. Germline loops: CDR1 KGHSH, CDR2 LQKENI. V was trimmed by 3 bases and J by 1 base, leaving 8 bases between them. This CDR3 is built from 14 residues. The CDR3 bases are TGTGCCAGCTCACCGTCGGATGGCACAGATACGCAGTATTTT. It encodes CASSPSDGTDTQYF.

V usage is TRBV27 and J usage is TRBJ2-7; D possibly corresponds to TRBD2 (6 bases). This CDR3 is 15 amino acids long. Germline CDR1 is MNHEY and CDR2 is SMNVEV (reference sequence). Trimming removed 6 bases from V and 4 bases from J, with 19 bases in between. The DNA of the CDR3 is TGTGCCAGCAGGAGGAGGGGCCCGGGGGATTACGAGCAGTACTTC. This codes for CASRRRGPGDYEQYF.

This clonotype was observed a handful of times. This chain links TRBV20-1 with TRBJ2-7; D not resolved. Germline V gives CDR1 DFQATT, CDR2 SNEGSKA (reference sequence). Trimming cost V 6 bases and J 0 bases, with 9 bases left between them. CDR3 length equals 12 residues. The CDR3 DNA reads as TGCAGTGCGGCCCGTAGCTCCTACGAGCAGTACTTC. Its translation: CSAARSSYEQYF.

This clonotype has just a few counts. J is TRBJ1-2 and V is TRBV9; 9 bases fit TRBD1. This CDR3 is 15 amino acids long. Germline trimming cut 4 bases from V and 5 bases from J; bases unmatched to any gene: 9. The germline gives CDR1 SGDLS, CDR2 YYNGEE. Here the CDR3 DNA reads TGTGCCAGCAGCCCTACACCGGGACAGGGTTATGGCTACACCTTC. This gives the protein CASSPTPGQGYGYTF.

In its sample, this clonotype was seen a few times. This chain links TRBV7-9 with TRBJ1-5; D not certain. Germline V gives CDR1 SEHNR, CDR2 FQNEAQ (reference sequence). This CDR3 is 13 amino acids long. Trimming cost V 3 bases and J 3 bases, with 6 bases left between them. CDR3 sequence (DNA): TGTGCCAGCAGCTTTGAGGCCAATCAGCCCCAGCATTTT. Its protein product is CASSFEANQPQHF.

The V call is TRBV7-2, the J call TRBJ2-5, with TRBD2 matching 12 bases. V lost 5 bases to trimming and J lost 4 bases; unmatched junction nucleotides: 11. Germline V lookup: CDR1 SGHTA, CDR2 FQGNSA. The CDR3 totals 17 residues. The CDR3 sequence: CASSTSLAGGRGETQYF. Here the CDR3 DNA reads TGTGCCAGCAGCACCAGTCTAGCGGGGGGGAGAGGAGAGACCCAGTACTTC.

This clonotype occurred a few times. The rearrangement joins TRBV9 to TRBJ2-5, with TRBD2 matching over 10 bases. The germline gives CDR1 SGDLS, CDR2 YYNGEE. V was clipped by 3 bases and J by 2 bases; unmatched bases: 7. The length of the CDR3 is 16 residues. This chain's CDR3 is CASSDRQRGGQETQYF. The CDR3 DNA follows: TGTGCCAGCAGCGACCGGCAGCGGGGGGGACAAGAGACCCAGTACTTC.

This clonotype has just a few counts. V usage is TRBV5-5 and J usage is TRBJ2-5; TRBD1 agrees at 10 bases. Matching the DNA end better, TRBJ2-1 makes the J call doubtful. The CDR3 extends over 16 amino acids. Germline CDR1 SGHKS, CDR2 YYEKEE (reference sequence). The CDR3 DNA follows: TGTGCCAGCAGCTTGGGAGGGACAGGGGTTTGGAATGAGCAGTTCTTC. Protein product: CASSLGGTGVWNEQFF.

The chain has TRBV5-1 and TRBJ2-1; TRBD1 aligns across 8 bases. The CDR3 totals 15 residues. Germline-derived CDR1 and CDR2 are SGHRS and YFSETQ. Trimming took 2 bases from V and 0 from J; bases not matched to a gene: 1. The CDR3, as DNA: TGCGCCAGCAGCTTTACAGGGGGCTCCTACAATGAGCAGTTCTTC. It yields the protein CASSFTGGSYNEQFF. Combining the CDR3 with reference TRBV5-1 and TRBJ2-1 gives the whole variable domain KAGVTQTPRYLIKTRGQQVTLSCSPISGHRSVSWYQQTPGQGLQFLFEYFSETQRNKGNFPGRFSGRQFSNSRSEMNVSTLELGDSALYLCASSFTGGSYNEQFFGPGTRLTVL.

The chain has TRBV7-3 and TRBJ2-1, with TRBD1 identical over 9 bases. V dropped 5 bases and J dropped 7; count of bases not matched to a gene: 6. This CDR3 has 14 amino acids. CDR1 is SGHTA, CDR2 FQGTGA, per germline. The CDR3 DNA reads TGTGCCAGCAGCCGGGACAGGGCAATAAATGAGCAGTTCTTC. This codes for CASSRDRAINEQFF.

The chain couples TRBV4-3 to TRBJ2-2, with no clear D. The CDR3 has 17 residues. Germline lookup yields CDR1 LGHNA and CDR2 YSLEER. Deletions cut 0 bases from V and 0 bases from J, with 11 bases between. The CDR3 reads CASSQDIITPNTGELFF. DNA for the CDR3: TGCGCCAGCAGCCAAGATATCATAACTCCGAACACCGGGGAGCTGTTTTTT.

This clonotype showed up just a few times. V gene TRBV29-1 combines with J gene TRBJ2-5; 7 positions match TRBD1. The CDR3 length is 12 residues. The junction had 9 bases not matched to a gene; V was cut back by 7 bases and J by 7 bases. Germline V gives CDR1 SQVTM, CDR2 ANQGSEA. CDR3 protein: CSGRDSRPTQYF. The CDR3 bases are TGCAGCGGCCGGGACAGCAGGCCGACCCAGTACTTC.

Only a few counts were recorded for this clonotype. The CDR3 ends on some other residue instead of the conserved phenylalanine or tryptophan, so this is likely a read error. This chain connects TRBV27 to TRBJ1-1, with TRBD1 identical over 7 bases. The CDR3 covers 18 residues. Germline CDR1 reads MNHEY; CDR2 reads SMNVEV (reference sequence). J lost 5 bases, V lost 5 bases, and 20 bases had no gene match. The CDR3 is CASSPRIHRGGRRTEAFI. The CDR3 region has the DNA TGTGCCAGCAGTCCTAGAATTCACAGGGGCGGTCGACGTACTGAAGCTTTCATT.

This clonotype was seen more than once but under ten times. The junction departs from germline at one end; a sequencing error may be responsible. The V and J genes are TRBV27 and TRBJ1-3; D not resolved. This CDR3 region has 16 residues. Looked up from germline, CDR1 is MNHEY and CDR2 is SMNVEV (reference sequence). The CDR3 DNA is TGTGCCAGCAGTTACAGTCGGCCGCTTGCGGGAAACACTATATATTTT. Residues: CASSYSRPLAGNTIYF.

This sequence joins TRBV7-2 and TRBJ2-3; 9 nucleotides agree with TRBD2. Germline CDR1 reads SGHTA; CDR2 reads FQGNSA. This CDR3 spans 16 amino acids. V was pared by 3 bases and J by 3 bases, with 7 bases of the junction left unmatched. CDR3: CASSLRLAERTDTQYF. DNA for the CDR3: TGTGCCAGCAGCTTGAGACTAGCGGAGCGAACAGATACGCAGTATTTT.

The chain joins TRBV5-1 to TRBJ2-3, with D perhaps TRBD1 (5 bases). The V gene's germline CDR1 is SGHRS and CDR2 YFSETQ. V was cut by 3 bases and J by 2 bases, with 13 bases left in between. The CDR3 covers 15 residues. The CDR3 here is CASSYDSRDTDTQYF. CDR3 DNA: TGCGCCAGCAGCTACGACAGCAGAGACACAGATACGCAGTATTTT.

V and J are TRBV7-2 and TRBJ1-2; a weak D match, TRBD1 (6 bases). This CDR3 comprises 14 residues. Germline V CDR1 and CDR2: SGHTA, FQGNSA. V shed 2 bases and J shed 1 base, with 8 bases lying between them. This CDR3 reads CASSLKGGNYGYTF. Here the CDR3 DNA reads TGTGCCAGCAGCTTAAAGGGGGGTAACTATGGCTACACCTTC.

V gene TRBV20-1 combines with J gene TRBJ1-1, with D perhaps matching TRBD1 (5 bases). V was cut by 1 base and J by 7 bases, with 7 bases left in between. The CDR3 consists of 11 residues. CDR1 and CDR2 (germline): DFQATT, SNEGSKA (reference sequence). CDR3 nucleotides: TGCAGTGCTAGAGGGGACCTTGAAGCTTTCTTT. This encodes CSARGDLEAFF.

This clonotype was seen only a few times. The rearrangement joins TRBV7-2 to TRBJ1-4, with a tentative D call TRBD1 (5 bases). The germline V and J ends were trimmed by 1 base and 8 bases, with 11 bases remaining between them. From germline, CDR1 is SGHTA and CDR2 FQGNSA. This CDR3 is built from 14 residues. CDR3 in DNA: TGTGCCAGCAGCTTAGATCGCAGGGCCGAAAAACTGTTTTTT. It yields the protein CASSLDRRAEKLFF.

CDR3 in DNA: TGTGCCACCAGCAGAGAGCCGACAGGTTATAGCAATCAGCCCCAGCATTTT. Protein sequence: CATSREPTGYSNQPQHF. The V gene is TRBV15, the J gene TRBJ1-5; possibly TRBD1 for D (6 bases). V lost 0 bases, J lost 0 bases, and 12 bases lay in between. This CDR3 spans 17 amino acids. Germline CDR1 LNHNV, CDR2 YYDKDF (reference sequence).

This clonotype was observed a handful of times. The chain is built from TRBV14 and TRBJ2-7; 7 bases are shared with TRBD1. Germline values: CDR1 SGHDN, CDR2 FVKESK. V lost 7 bases to trimming and J lost 0 bases; unmatched junction nucleotides: 6. The CDR3 is made up of 14 amino acids. The CDR3 nucleotides read TGTGCCAGCACTAGGGACAGTTCCTCCTACGAGCAGTACTTC. Translating gives CASTRDSSSYEQYF. Drawing the rest from reference TRBV14 and TRBJ2-7, the complete variable domain is EAGVTQFPSHSVIEKGQTVTLRCDPISGHDNLYWYRRVMGKEIKFLLHFVKESKQDESGMPNNRFLAERTGGTYSTLKVQPAELEDSGVYFCASTRDSSSYEQYFGPGTRLTVT.